The T cell receptor (beta chain) under discussion was sequenced for a study of T-cell reconstitution after alpha-beta-depleted transplantation in children. The CDR3 is 15 amino acids. V lost 5 bases and J 2 bases, leaving 16 bases between the germline ends. From germline, CDR1 is MGHRA and CDR2 YSYEKL. This clonotype was seen only a few times. The antigen remains unidentified. Construction of the TCRbeta library involved unique molecular identifiers. TCRdb re-called the PCR reads through MiXCR, storing one row per CDR3 protein. The sample holds 200,000 to 250,000 distinct CDR3 sequences, about 23% seen once. Findings and caveats of the study: About two months after transplant, alpha-beta T cells reportedly came from several hundred expanded graft clones. At day 60, the high TCRbeta diversity found in some patients originated from recipient T cells and thymic progenitors that had survived. T-cell numbers and diversity one year post-transplant derived largely from freshly generated T cells.

J is TRBJ2-7 and V is TRBV4-1; TRBD1 might be the D (6 bases). This TCR was recovered from a girl aged 2-10 years with Fanconi anemia, due to receive a stem cell transplant. This specimen consisted of PBMCs, obtained before TCRalphabeta/CD19-depleted stem cell transplant. The CDR3 loop is CASSFLTGTAYEQYF. DNA of the CDR3: TGCGCCAGCAGCTTTTTGACAGGTACCGCCTACGAGCAGTACTTC.